One sample yielded the 3 T cell receptor beta chains listed below, sequenced in a study of blood T cell repertoires in COVID-19. TCRdb's copy holds only in-frame clones and misses some; the assay was immunoSEQ multiplex PCR. The profile covers around 100,000 clones, with approximately 86% appearing a single time and 1.5% to 2% taken by the ten largest. The specimen sequenced was peripheral blood. All receptors come from a man aged 80 or over with acute or convalescent COVID-19.

This sequence joins TRBV7-3 and TRBJ2-2; 14 nucleotides agree with TRBD2. Looked up from germline, CDR1 is SGHTA and CDR2 is FQGTGA. The CDR3 is 18 amino acids. V trimming: 0 bases; J trimming: 8 bases; junction bases outside the gene matches: 8. The CDR3: CASSLTGTSGSLAGELFF. CDR3 nucleotides: TGTGCCAGCAGCTTAACAGGGACTAGCGGGAGTTTAGCAGGGGAGCTGTTTTTT.

The chain joins TRBV4-3 to TRBJ1-3; D unresolved. Germline values: CDR1 LGHNA, CDR2 YSLEER. The germline V and J ends were trimmed by 6 bases and 0 bases, with 12 bases remaining between them. The CDR3 consists of 15 residues. The CDR3 reads CASSQTVSSGNTIYF. In DNA form, the CDR3 reads TGCGCCAGCAGTCAAACAGTCAGCTCTGGAAACACCATATATTTT.

J is TRBJ1-3 and V is TRBV9; D perhaps matches TRBD1 (6 bases). V dropped 0 bases and J dropped 4 bases, with 11 bases sitting between them. The CDR3 runs to 15 residues. Germline lookup yields CDR1 SGDLS and CDR2 YYNGEE. CDR3 nucleotide sequence: TGTGCCAGCAGCGTAGCTCCGGGACAAGGAAACACCATATATTTT. Amino acid sequence: CASSVAPGQGNTIYF.